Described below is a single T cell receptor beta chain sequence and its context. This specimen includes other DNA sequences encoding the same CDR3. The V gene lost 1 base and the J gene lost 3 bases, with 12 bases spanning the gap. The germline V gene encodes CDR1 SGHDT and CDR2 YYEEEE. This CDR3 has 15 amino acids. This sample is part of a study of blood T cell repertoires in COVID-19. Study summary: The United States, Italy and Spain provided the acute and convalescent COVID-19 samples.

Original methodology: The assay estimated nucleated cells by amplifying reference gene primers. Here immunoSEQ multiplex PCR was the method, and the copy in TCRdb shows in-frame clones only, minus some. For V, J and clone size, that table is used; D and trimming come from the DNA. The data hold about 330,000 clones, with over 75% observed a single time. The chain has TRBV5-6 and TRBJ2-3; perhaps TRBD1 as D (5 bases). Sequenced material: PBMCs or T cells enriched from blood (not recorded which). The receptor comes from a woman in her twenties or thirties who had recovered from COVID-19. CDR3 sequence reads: CASSLTGPGTDTQYF. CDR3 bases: TGTGCCAGCAGCTTGACCGGTCCAGGGACAGATACGCAGTATTTT.